This T cell receptor beta chain derives from a study of cytomegalovirus exposure and HLA in healthy donors. Study-wide points: By HLA locus, TCR association rates varied in a later analysis, with DRB1 showing the most and HLA-C the fewest. Most CMV-associated TCR beta chains appeared HLA-restricted in a later analysis. An analysis done earlier found most TCR beta V segments productive about 90% or about 30% of the time.

V shed 0 bases and J 4 bases; nucleotides not matched to a gene: 6. CDR1 is SGDLS and CDR2 is YYNGEE in the germline V gene. This CDR3 comprises 15 residues. On this clone itself: Its antigen remains unknown.

The PCR ran on 60 Vbeta and 13 Jbeta primers. Clones were read by immunoSEQ multiplex PCR, and TCRdb kept only the in-frame ones, dropping some. Here the sample spans about 190,000 clones, approximately 86% being singletons. The V gene is TRBV9, the J gene TRBJ1-2; 7 bases map to TRBD1. The sequencing input was PBMCs. This TCR came from a boy between 2 and 15 years old in good health and CMV-seronegative. CDR3 sequence: CASSVVTGDTYGYTF. Here the CDR3 DNA reads TGTGCCAGCAGCGTAGTTACAGGGGATACCTATGGCTACACCTTC.